A single sample gave rise to the 28 T cell receptor beta chains below, sequenced in a study of shared clonotypes between healthy human individuals. Libraries were prepared by immunoSEQ multiplex PCR; TCRdb keeps only in-frame clonotypes and omits some of them. The sample lists around 2.1 million clones; 85% to 95% were seen once. Naive-designated CD8 cells lacked CD45RO, were positively enriched for CCR7, and omitted terminally differentiated effector memory CD45RA+ cells. Sequences were obtained from naive CD8+ T cells from PBMCs. The receptor set was obtained from a man younger than 35 in good health. Some clones in this sample may be carry-over from other donors' samples.

The genes are TRBV4-1 and TRBJ1-1, with D possibly being TRBD1 (5 bases). The V gene's germline CDR1 is MGHRA and CDR2 YSYEKL. With 6 bases removed from V and 1 base from J, the gap between germline ends came to 9 bases. The CDR3 consists of 13 residues. CDR3 loop: CASRPGQNTEAFF. CDR3 nucleotides: TGCGCCAGCAGACCTGGACAGAACACTGAAGCTTTCTTT.

V gene TRBV7-9 combines with J gene TRBJ1-2; 7 nucleotides align to TRBD1. V was clipped by 5 bases and J by 6 bases; unmatched bases: 9. Germline-derived CDR1 and CDR2 are SEHNR and FQNEAQ (reference sequence). The CDR3 runs 14 residues. The DNA for the CDR3 is TGTGCCAGCAGCGCAAGACAGGGAGGGAATGGCTACACCTTC. Encoded protein: CASSARQGGNGYTF.

The rearrangement links TRBV4-1 to TRBJ1-2; D is possibly TRBD1 (5 bases). In germline, CDR1 is MGHRA, CDR2 YSYEKL. The CDR3 has 15 amino acids. The V end lost 0 bases, the J end lost 9 bases, and 17 bases lay between the germline ends. CDR3 protein: CASSQESAQGARYTF. In DNA form, the CDR3 reads TGCGCCAGCAGCCAAGAGTCCGCCCAAGGGGCCCGCTACACCTTC.

The CDR3 nucleotides read TGCAGCGTTGAAGATCCTTTCAGGGGGCTGGATTACAATGAGCAGTTCTTC. Protein sequence: CSVEDPFRGLDYNEQFF. The chain joins TRBV29-1 to TRBJ2-1, with 8 nucleotides matching TRBD1. This CDR3 comprises 17 residues. The germline V gene encodes CDR1 SQVTM and CDR2 ANQGSEA. Trimming cost V 0 bases and J 4 bases; bases outside gene matches: 11.

This clone came up once. The rearrangement links TRBV7-9 to TRBJ2-2; TRBD1 matches 7 bases. V lost 4 bases to trimming and J lost 1 base; unmatched junction nucleotides: 6. Germline V gene lookup returns CDR1 SEHNR and CDR2 FQNEAQ (reference sequence). This CDR3 region has 16 residues. CDR3 region: CASSSSGQMNTGELFF. The CDR3 DNA reads as TGTGCCAGCAGCTCTTCGGGACAGATGAACACCGGGGAGCTGTTTTTT.

Comments on this clone: This CDR3 is also generated by other DNA sequences in the sample. The chain is built from TRBV6-5 and TRBJ2-1; D remains unclear. Trimming took 2 bases from V and 0 from J, leaving 8 bases between them. The CDR3 runs to 15 residues. Germline CDR1 reads MNHEY; CDR2 reads SVGAGI. CDR3 amino acids: CASSYGPSSYNEQFF. CDR3 nucleotide sequence: TGTGCCAGCAGTTACGGTCCCAGCTCCTACAATGAGCAGTTCTTC.

In the case of this clone: The sample has other DNA sequences that encode this CDR3 too. This chain connects TRBV27 to TRBJ2-1; 7 nucleotides line up with TRBD2. Germline CDR1 and CDR2: MNHEY and SMNVEV (reference sequence). CDR3 size: 15 residues. V dropped 3 bases and J dropped 1; count of bases not matched to a gene: 3. CDR3 in amino acids: CASSFRGSSYNEQFF. The DNA of the CDR3 is TGTGCCAGCAGTTTTCGCGGGAGTTCCTACAATGAGCAGTTCTTC.

The genes are TRBV7-9 and TRBJ2-1, with 8 bases fitting TRBD1. Germline lookup yields CDR1 SEHNR and CDR2 FQNEAQ (reference sequence). The CDR3 has 16 amino acids. V gave up 1 base and J gave up 10 bases; unmatched junction bases: 12. CDR3 amino acids: CASSLGTGSQGNEQFF. As DNA, the CDR3 is TGTGCCAGCAGCTTAGGGACAGGGTCCCAAGGGAACGAGCAGTTCTTC.

The rearrangement joins TRBV27 to TRBJ2-7; D tentatively fits TRBD1 or TRBD2 (5 bases each). CDR3 length: 15 amino acids. The V gene's germline CDR1 is MNHEY and CDR2 SMNVEV (reference sequence). Trimming removed 6 bases from V and 0 bases from J, with 15 bases in between. This CDR3 reads CASRTGRGPSYEQYF. CDR3 in DNA: TGTGCCAGCAGAACCGGACGGGGACCCTCCTACGAGCAGTACTTC.

Concerning this clone: This sample also contains other DNA sequences that code for the same CDR3. The chain combines TRBV12-5 with TRBJ1-2; D not certain. The CDR3 has 12 residues. The germline gives CDR1 LGHNT, CDR2 FRNRAP. V was shortened by 1 base and J by 3 bases, with 3 bases between the two germline ends. The CDR3 sequence is CASGLGDYGYTF. The CDR3 nucleotides read TGTGCTAGTGGTTTGGGTGACTATGGCTACACCTTC.

The sample holds one count of this clone. The chain uses TRBV9 and TRBJ2-7; D perhaps matches TRBD1 (5 bases). In germline, CDR1 is SGDLS, CDR2 YYNGEE. There are 15 residues in the CDR3. V lost 0 bases and J lost 3, with 13 bases in between. CDR3: CASSVGFGQGYEQYF. CDR3 nucleotides: TGTGCCAGCAGCGTAGGGTTCGGGCAGGGCTACGAGCAGTACTTC.

The chain links TRBV2 to TRBJ2-7, with D perhaps matching TRBD2 (5 bases). Trimming removed 7 bases from V and 2 bases from J, with 6 bases in between. The length of the CDR3 is 11 residues. The germline V gene has CDR1 SNHLY and CDR2 FYNNEI. The CDR3 sequence is CASISAYEQYF. For the CDR3, the DNA is TGTGCCAGCATTAGCGCCTACGAGCAGTACTTC.

The chain recombines TRBV27 with TRBJ2-7; possibly TRBD1 for D (8 bases). Between the trimmed V and J ends, which lost 2 bases and 1 base, there was a span of 18 bases. Looked up from germline, CDR1 is MNHEY and CDR2 is SMNVEV (reference sequence). The CDR3 extends over 17 amino acids. The DNA of the CDR3 is TGTGCCAGCAGTTTAACGCGAACAGGGGGGGCTTCCTACGAGCAGTACTTC. Amino acids: CASSLTRTGGASYEQYF.

CDR3 DNA sequence: TGTGCCAGCAGCCATGGGGAGGGAGCCCTGAACTATGGCTACACCTTC. It encodes CASSHGEGALNYGYTF. This rearrangement joins TRBV4-2 to TRBJ1-2; D ambiguous. V dropped 3 bases and J dropped 2 bases, with 16 bases sitting between them. Germline CDR1 and CDR2: LGHNA and YNFKEQ. CDR3 size: 16 residues.

The count of this clone is one. This chain connects TRBV7-9 to TRBJ2-5, with 7 bases identical to TRBD1. The CDR3 is 16 residues long. V trimming: 4 bases; J trimming: 0 bases; junction bases outside the gene matches: 8. The V gene's germline CDR1 is SEHNR and CDR2 FQNEAQ (reference sequence). CDR3 sequence reads: CASSSRQGTDQETQYF. CDR3 coding DNA: TGTGCCAGCAGCTCTAGGCAAGGGACAGACCAAGAGACCCAGTACTTC. The whole variable domain, filled in from reference TRBV7-9 and TRBJ2-5, reads DTGVSQNPRHKITKRGQNVTFRCDPISEHNRLYWYRQTLGQGPEFLTYFQNEAQLEKSRLLSDRFSAERPKGSFSTLEIQRTEQGDSAMYLCASSSRQGTDQETQYFGPGTRLLVL.

CDR3 bases: TGTGCCAGCAGGGTACAGGGAGGATCGTACGAGCAGTACTTC. Its protein product is CASRVQGGSYEQYF. The V call is TRBV27, the J call TRBJ2-7; the D call may be TRBD1 or TRBD2 (6 bases each). Looked up from germline, CDR1 is MNHEY and CDR2 is SMNVEV (reference sequence). The CDR3 has 14 amino acids. V lost 6 bases and J lost 4, with 16 bases in between.

On this clone itself: Additional DNA sequences in this sample encode the identical CDR3. The CDR3 protein is CASSPGGEQYF. The CDR3 DNA follows: TGTGCCAGCAGCCCCGGGGGCGAGCAGTACTTC. The chain combines TRBV7-9 with TRBJ2-7, with D possibly TRBD2 on 6 matching bases. The CDR3 runs to 11 residues. Germline CDR1 is SEHNR and CDR2 is FQNEAQ (reference sequence). Trimming removed 5 bases at V and 6 bases at J, with 8 bases between.

The rearrangement joins TRBV19 to TRBJ2-1, with 12 bases aligning to TRBD2. Losses at the gene ends were 3 bases for V and 5 bases for J; bases not matched to a gene: 11. Per germline, CDR1 LNHDA and CDR2 SQIVND (reference sequence). The CDR3 totals 18 residues. The CDR3, as DNA: TGTGCCAGTAGTATGGTGGGGGGTTGGACTAGCGGGAACAATGAGCAGTTCTTC. Protein: CASSMVGGWTSGNNEQFF.

J is TRBJ2-7 and V is TRBV28; 9 bases match TRBD2. The CDR3 contains 14 residues. Losses at the gene ends were 3 bases for V and 3 bases for J; bases not matched to a gene: 3. Germline V gives CDR1 MDHEN, CDR2 SYDVKM. The CDR3 DNA follows: TGTGCCAGCAGTTTGCTAGCGGGGCTCTACGAGCAGTACTTC. Amino acid sequence: CASSLLAGLYEQYF.

The chain employs TRBV28 and TRBJ2-3; no definite D call. The CDR3 is 17 amino acids. V lost 4 bases, J lost 3 bases, and 20 bases lay in between. CDR1 and CDR2 (germline): MDHEN, SYDVKM. The CDR3 is CASSSQPFGLGTDTQYF. Written as DNA, the CDR3 is TGTGCCAGCAGTTCCCAGCCCTTCGGGCTAGGAACAGATACGCAGTATTTT.

V and J are TRBV5-3 and TRBJ2-1; D is perhaps TRBD1 (5 bases). TRBV5-3 is an open reading frame whose function is uncertain. Trimming pared 4 bases from V and 0 bases from J, leaving 14 bases between. This CDR3 region has 16 residues. CDR3 sequence (DNA): TGTGCCAGAAGCGACAGCCGACAAAGCTCCTACAATGAGCAGTTCTTC. Translating gives CARSDSRQSSYNEQFF.

V and J are TRBV4-1 and TRBJ1-4; D is unclear. Trimming took off 0 bases at V and 6 bases at J, with 11 bases between the two ends. The CDR3 runs 15 residues. Germline loops: CDR1 MGHRA, CDR2 YSYEKL. The CDR3 region is CASSQDKGYDEKLFF. DNA for the CDR3: TGCGCCAGCAGCCAAGACAAGGGCTATGATGAAAAACTGTTTTTT.

The chain combines TRBV15 with TRBJ2-5; 11 positions agree with TRBD2. This CDR3 spans 17 amino acids. Germline V gene data show CDR1 as LNHNV and CDR2 as YYDKDF (reference sequence). The V segment lost 8 bases and the J segment 3 bases; nucleotides outside the gene matches: 14. The CDR3 nucleotides read TGTGCCACCCGAGACGCCAGACTAGCGGGATTAGAAGAGACCCAGTACTTC. Protein: CATRDARLAGLEETQYF.

Details on this clone: Other DNA sequences from this sample encode an identical CDR3 as well. The chain is built from TRBV29-1 and TRBJ2-3, with unresolved D. Between the trimmed V and J ends, which lost 7 bases and 0 bases, there was a span of 5 bases. The CDR3 is 11 amino acids. The germline CDR1 and CDR2 sequences are SQVTM and ANQGSEA. The CDR3 here is CSARSTDTQYF. The CDR3, as DNA: TGCAGCGCAAGGAGCACAGATACGCAGTATTTT.

The rearrangement joins TRBV28 to TRBJ2-1; D perhaps matches TRBD1 (6 bases). This CDR3 has 15 residues. Germline CDR1 MDHEN, CDR2 SYDVKM. Trimming stripped 2 bases from V and 2 bases from J, with 10 bases between. CDR3 loop: CASSLARGAYNEQFF. As DNA, the CDR3 is TGTGCCAGCAGTTTAGCCAGGGGCGCCTACAATGAGCAGTTCTTC.

The chain uses TRBV14 and TRBJ1-2; D is unresolved. Germline CDR1 is SGHDN and CDR2 is FVKESK. The V gene lost 1 base and the J gene lost 8 bases, with 11 bases spanning the gap. The CDR3 spans 13 residues. The CDR3 reads CASSQGTPWGYTF. The CDR3 DNA is TGTGCCAGCAGCCAAGGGACCCCTTGGGGCTACACCTTC.

Comment on this clone: The sample contains more than one DNA sequence encoding this CDR3. The chain carries TRBV29-1 and TRBJ2-2; D possibly corresponds to TRBD2 (6 bases). CDR3 length: 13 amino acids. Germline loops: CDR1 SQVTM, CDR2 ANQGSEA. The V gene lost 5 bases and the J gene lost 2 bases, with 9 bases spanning the gap. Written as DNA, the CDR3 is TGCAGCGTTCTGCGGGGCAACACCGGGGAGCTGTTTTTT. This translates into CSVLRGNTGELFF.

The V gene is TRBV7-2, the J gene TRBJ1-1, with 8 bases that match TRBD1. The trim removed 5 bases at V and 0 bases at J, leaving 5 bases unmatched. CDR1 and CDR2 from the germline V gene are SGHTA and FQGNSA. CDR3 length: 15 residues. CDR3 DNA sequence: TGTGCCAGCAGCCCTGGGACAGGCCTGAACACTGAAGCTTTCTTT. Translating gives CASSPGTGLNTEAFF.